The 15 T cell receptor beta chains given below trace back to one sample, sequenced in a study of blood T cell repertoires in COVID-19. The repertoire was sequenced with immunoSEQ multiplex PCR; TCRdb's copy has only in-frame clones and lacks some. This table holds approximately 260,000 clones, roughly nine tenths found once. The sequenced sample consisted of peripheral blood. Source of these receptors: a man in his fifties with acute or convalescent COVID-19.

This clone was recorded once. V usage is TRBV5-1 and J usage is TRBJ2-5; no clear D gene. V lost 0 bases and J 1 base, leaving 10 bases between the germline ends. This CDR3 has 15 residues. Looked up from germline, CDR1 is SGHRS and CDR2 is YFSETQ. The CDR3 protein is CASSLGSGPQETQYF. Written as DNA, the CDR3 is TGCGCCAGCAGCTTGGGGTCAGGCCCCCAAGAGACCCAGTACTTC.

The J gene is TRBJ1-1, the V gene TRBV11-3; possibly TRBD1 for D (5 bases). CDR1 is SGHNT, CDR2 YENEEA, per germline. CDR3 length equals 13 residues. Between the trimmed V and J ends, which lost 4 bases and 5 bases, there was a span of 11 bases. CDR3 sequence (DNA): TGTGCCAGCAGCTACAAGCGGGGGACTGAAGCTTTCTTT. Protein sequence: CASSYKRGTEAFF.

The CDR3: CASSPGLAGAIPLSGETQYF. Here the CDR3 DNA reads TGTGCCAGCAGTCCAGGGCTAGCGGGGGCGATCCCACTTTCAGGGGAGACCCAGTACTTC. The V gene is TRBV3-1 (or the pseudogene TRBV3-2), the J gene TRBJ2-5; 10 bases line up with TRBD2. From germline, CDR1 is LGHDT and CDR2 YNNKEL (reference sequence). The length of the CDR3 is 20 residues. With V trimmed by 6 bases and J by 5 bases, 24 bases remained unmatched.

The chain couples TRBV9 to TRBJ1-4, with a possible D match to TRBD1 (5 bases). CDR1 SGDLS and CDR2 YYNGEE come from the germline V gene. With 3 bases removed from V and 10 bases from J, the gap between germline ends came to 19 bases. CDR3 size: 15 residues. The CDR3 is CASSAQGVPGGKLFF. For the CDR3, the DNA is TGTGCCAGCAGCGCCCAAGGGGTCCCGGGGGGAAAACTGTTTTTT. Looking up the rest from reference TRBV9 and TRBJ1-4 gives the full variable domain: DSGVTQTPKHLITATGQRVTLRCSPRSGDLSVYWYQQSLDQGLQFLIQYYNGEERAKGNILERFSAQQFPDLHSELNLSSLELGDSALYFCASSAQGVPGGKLFFGSGTQLSVL.

This clone was counted only a few times. Here the CDR3 reads CASSFRDTGELFF. In DNA form, the CDR3 reads TGTGCCAGCAGCTTCAGGGACACCGGGGAGCTGTTTTTT. The chain links TRBV5-4 to TRBJ2-2; the D gene is possibly TRBD1 (5 bases). The V gene lost 2 bases and the J gene lost 3 bases, with 5 bases spanning the gap. Germline V gives CDR1 SGHNT, CDR2 YYREEE (reference sequence). The CDR3 is 13 amino acids.

The rearrangement links TRBV6-5 to TRBJ1-4; perhaps TRBD1 as D (5 bases). This CDR3 region has 15 residues. The V and J ends lost 5 bases and 5 bases respectively, with 15 bases between them. CDR1 MNHEY and CDR2 SVGAGI come from the germline V gene. This CDR3 reads CASSPSDTKNEKLFF. The CDR3 DNA follows: TGTGCCAGCAGTCCTTCGGACACGAAAAATGAAAAACTGTTTTTT.

CDR3 in amino acids: CASSLISGGLNEQFF. CDR3 coding DNA: TGTGCCAGCAGCTTGATAAGCGGGGGGCTGAATGAGCAGTTCTTC. The rearrangement joins TRBV5-5 to TRBJ2-1; the match to TRBD2 covers 9 bases. The CDR3 covers 15 residues. CDR1 and CDR2 (germline): SGHKS, YYEKEE (reference sequence). The V gene end was trimmed by 1 base and the J gene end by 7 bases; junction bases not matched to a gene: 6.

This clone was observed a few times. This chain links TRBV5-4 with TRBJ1-2; D might be TRBD1 (6 bases). CDR1 SGHNT and CDR2 YYREEE come from the germline V gene (reference sequence). Deletions cut 5 bases from V and 7 bases from J, with 15 bases between. The CDR3 covers 13 residues. CDR3 nucleotides: TGTGCCAGCAGGGGTCTGGGGGCAACTGGCTACACCTTC. Amino acid sequence: CASRGLGATGYTF.

The chain combines TRBV27 with TRBJ2-2, with D maybe TRBD1 (5 bases). The CDR3 consists of 18 residues. The germline V gene encodes CDR1 MNHEY and CDR2 SMNVEV (reference sequence). V was clipped by 7 bases and J by 8 bases, with 29 bases between them. The CDR3, as DNA: TGTGCCAGCACGCAACCTCAGGGTAGCAGCTTGGCTCTGGGGGAGCTGTTTTTT. Translating gives CASTQPQGSSLALGELFF.

The V and J genes are TRBV19 and TRBJ2-6, with 9 positions matching TRBD1. Germline V gene data show CDR1 as LNHDA and CDR2 as SQIVND (reference sequence). This CDR3 spans 19 amino acids. With 3 bases clipped from V and 4 bases from J, the junction kept 13 bases outside the gene matches. CDR3 sequence reads: CASSIKGTGHVYGANVLTF. The CDR3, as DNA: TGTGCCAGTAGTATTAAGGGGACAGGGCACGTCTACGGGGCCAACGTCCTGACTTTC.

Comments on this clone: The junction and the germline gene differ at one end; a read error may be behind it. This CDR3 is CASGQGHEQYF. As DNA, the CDR3 is TGTGCCAGCGGCCAAGGGCACGAGCAGTACTTC. The rearrangement links TRBV3-1 (or the pseudogene TRBV3-2) to TRBJ2-7; D remains unclear. CDR3 length: 11 amino acids. Germline V gene data show CDR1 as LGHDT and CDR2 as YNNKEL (reference sequence).

The CDR3 loop is CASSLDGGSNSPLHF. The CDR3, as DNA: TGTGCCAGCAGCTTAGATGGGGGGAGTAATTCACCCCTCCACTTT. The chain joins TRBV11-3 to TRBJ1-6, with a weak D call TRBD1 (5 bases). Trimming shortened V by 0 bases and J by 6 bases, and 9 bases separated the two germline ends. CDR1 SGHNT and CDR2 YENEEA come from the germline V gene. The CDR3 runs 15 residues.

The chain employs TRBV5-1 and TRBJ1-2; D remains unclear. Trimming stripped 0 bases from V and 4 bases from J, with 13 bases between. Per the germline V gene, CDR1 is SGHRS and CDR2 is YFSETQ. The CDR3 sequence is 15 residues long. CDR3 protein: CASSLGGARLYGYTF. DNA of the CDR3: TGCGCCAGCAGCTTGGGAGGAGCTAGGCTCTATGGCTACACCTTC.

The chain employs TRBV5-1 and TRBJ2-7, with 8 bases that match TRBD1. The J segment lost 3 bases and the V segment lost 4 bases, leaving 9 bases of the junction unmatched. The CDR3 spans 15 residues. Looked up from germline, CDR1 is SGHRS and CDR2 is YFSETQ. The CDR3 protein is CASSPGGSTLYEQYF. CDR3 DNA: TGCGCCAGCAGCCCAGGGGGCTCAACCCTCTACGAGCAGTACTTC.

The CDR3 region is CASSLGDSTGELFF. The CDR3 DNA reads TGCGCCAGCAGCTTGGGGGACAGCACCGGGGAGCTGTTTTTT. V usage is TRBV5-1 and J usage is TRBJ2-2, with TRBD1 matching over 7 bases. There are 14 residues in the CDR3. CDR1 is SGHRS, CDR2 YFSETQ, per germline. Trimming removed 0 bases from V and 4 bases from J; junction bases left unmatched: 0.